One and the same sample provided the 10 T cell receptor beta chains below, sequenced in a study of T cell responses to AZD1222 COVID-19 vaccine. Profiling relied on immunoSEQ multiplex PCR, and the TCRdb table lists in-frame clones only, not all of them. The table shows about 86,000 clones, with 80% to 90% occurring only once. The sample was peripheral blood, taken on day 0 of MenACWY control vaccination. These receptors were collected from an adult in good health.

The CDR3 region is CASSFSGGADNEQFF. The CDR3 region has the DNA TGTGCCAGCAGTTTTAGCGGGGGGGCTGATAATGAGCAGTTCTTC. V gene TRBV3-1 (or the pseudogene TRBV3-2) combines with J gene TRBJ2-1, with 11 bases identical to TRBD2. There are 15 residues in the CDR3. In germline, CDR1 is LGHDT, CDR2 YNNKEL (reference sequence). Trimming removed 6 bases from V and 7 bases from J; junction bases left unmatched: 8.

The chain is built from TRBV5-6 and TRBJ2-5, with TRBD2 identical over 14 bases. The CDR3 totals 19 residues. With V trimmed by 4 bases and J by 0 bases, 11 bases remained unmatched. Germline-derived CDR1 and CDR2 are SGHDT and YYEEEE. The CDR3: CASSPTPGLAGEYQETQYF. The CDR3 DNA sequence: TGTGCCAGCAGCCCGACCCCGGGACTAGCGGGGGAGTACCAAGAGACCCAGTACTTC.

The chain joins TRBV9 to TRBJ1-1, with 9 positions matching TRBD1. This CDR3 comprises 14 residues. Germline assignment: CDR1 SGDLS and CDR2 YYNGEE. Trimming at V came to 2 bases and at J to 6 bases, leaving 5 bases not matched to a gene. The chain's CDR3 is CASSVRGQGPEAFF. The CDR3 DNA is TGTGCCAGCAGCGTCCGGGGACAGGGCCCTGAAGCTTTCTTT.

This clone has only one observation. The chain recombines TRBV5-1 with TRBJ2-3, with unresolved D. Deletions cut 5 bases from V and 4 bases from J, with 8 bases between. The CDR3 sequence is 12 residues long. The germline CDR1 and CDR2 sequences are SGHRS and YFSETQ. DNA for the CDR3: TGCGCCAGCAGGCGAGACTCAGATACGCAGTATTTT. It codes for CASRRDSDTQYF. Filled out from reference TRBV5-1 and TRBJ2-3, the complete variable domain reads KAGVTQTPRYLIKTRGQQVTLSCSPISGHRSVSWYQQTPGQGLQFLFEYFSETQRNKGNFPGRFSGRQFSNSRSEMNVSTLELGDSALYLCASRRDSDTQYFGPGTRLTVL.

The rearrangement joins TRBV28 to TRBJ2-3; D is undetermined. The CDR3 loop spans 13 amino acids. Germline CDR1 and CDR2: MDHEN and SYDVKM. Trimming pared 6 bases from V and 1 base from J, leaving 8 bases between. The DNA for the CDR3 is TGTGCCAGCAGCCAAGGTGGCACAGATACGCAGTATTTT. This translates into CASSQGGTDTQYF. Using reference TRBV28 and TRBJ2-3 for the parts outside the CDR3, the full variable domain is DVKVTQSSRYLVKRTGEKVFLECVQDMDHENMFWYRQDPGLGLRLIYFSYDVKMKEKGDIPEGYSVSREKKERFSLILESASTNQTSMYLCASSQGGTDTQYFGPGTRLTVL.

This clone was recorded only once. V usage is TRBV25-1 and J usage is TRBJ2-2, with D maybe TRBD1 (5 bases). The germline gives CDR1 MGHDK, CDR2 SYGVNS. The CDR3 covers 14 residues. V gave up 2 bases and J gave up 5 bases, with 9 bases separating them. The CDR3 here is CASSEGHRTGELFF. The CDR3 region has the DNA TGTGCCAGCAGTGAAGGACATCGAACCGGGGAGCTGTTTTTT.

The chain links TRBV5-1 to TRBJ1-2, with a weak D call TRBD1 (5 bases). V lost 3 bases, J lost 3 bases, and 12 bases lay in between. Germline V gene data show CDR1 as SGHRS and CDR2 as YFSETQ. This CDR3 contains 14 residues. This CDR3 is CASSSSGTYYGYTF. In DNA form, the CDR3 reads TGCGCCAGCAGCTCTTCCGGGACGTACTATGGCTACACCTTC.

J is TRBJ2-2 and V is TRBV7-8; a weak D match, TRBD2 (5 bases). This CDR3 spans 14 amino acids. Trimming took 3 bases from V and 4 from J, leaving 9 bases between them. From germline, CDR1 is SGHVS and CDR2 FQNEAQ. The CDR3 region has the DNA TGTGCCAGCAGCTTGTCACGGGGCACCGGGGAGCTGTTTTTT. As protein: CASSLSRGTGELFF.

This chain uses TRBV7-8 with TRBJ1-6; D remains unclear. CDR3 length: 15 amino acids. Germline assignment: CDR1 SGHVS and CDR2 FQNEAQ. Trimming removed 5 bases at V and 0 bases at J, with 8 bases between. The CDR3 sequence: CASSPQSSYNSPLHF. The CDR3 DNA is TGTGCCAGCAGCCCGCAGAGCTCCTATAATTCACCCCTCCACTTT.

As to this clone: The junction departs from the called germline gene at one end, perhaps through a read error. The CDR3 loop is CASCYHRDRGSPLHF. CDR3 coding DNA: TGTGCCAGCTGTTATCACAGGGATCGGGGTTCACCCCTCCACTTT. The chain recombines TRBV6-5 with TRBJ1-6, with D perhaps matching TRBD1 (6 bases). The CDR3 totals 15 residues. Germline values: CDR1 MNHEY, CDR2 SVGAGI.